This TCR beta chain was found in a study of blood T cell repertoires in COVID-19. Only in-frame clones appear in the TCRdb table, and some are missing; sequencing was by immunoSEQ multiplex PCR. The data contain about 230,000 clones, approximately 89% of them singletons. This clone showed up just once. Germline assignment: CDR1 SNHLY and CDR2 FYNNEI. This CDR3 contains 14 residues. The junction had 4 bases not matched to a gene; V was cut back by 6 bases and J by 6 bases. The genes are TRBV2 and TRBJ1-4; 10 bases map to TRBD1. The TCR originated in a woman aged 25 to 39 with acute COVID-19. Material: PBMCs or T cells enriched from blood (not recorded which). This CDR3 reads CASRRGTGDEKLFF. The CDR3 bases are TGTGCCAGCAGGAGGGGGACAGGGGATGAAAAACTGTTTTTT.